A selection of T cell receptor beta chains follows, all from one sample in a study of OX40 agonist ivuxolimab in advanced cancers. Sequenced by immunoSEQ multiplex PCR; TCRdb stores in-frame clones only, minus some. Of about 68,000 clones in the sample, about 84% were seen once. This sample comprised CD4+ or CD8+ T cells sorted from blood, obtained in a trial of the OX40 agonist ivuxolimab. The receptor source for this set is an adult with an advanced solid tumor such as melanoma, head and neck, liver or kidney cancer. Both conserved end residues are part of each CDR3. Fields, in order: J gene, clone size, D gene, V gene, CDR3 DNA, CDR3 protein. D genes are given only for firm matches. Part of the rows lack a size; the others show once, few, many or a class for expanded clones.

TRBJ2-3 | . | . | TRBV5-4 | TGTGCCAGCAGCTTGAAACTGGCTCAGGCAGATACGCAGTATTTT | CASSLKLAQADTQYF
TRBJ2-3 | . | . | TRBV30 | TGTGCCTGCCGGGACTTCGATACGCAGTATTTT | CACRDFDTQYF
TRBJ2-5 | . | . | TRBV6-6 | TGTGCCAGCAAGGTCGGTGGAGTCCAGTACTTC | CASKVGGVQYF
TRBJ2-1 | . | TRBD2 | TRBV9 | TGTGCCAGCAGCGTAGGCGGGAGGGCCCAAAATGAGCAGTTCTTC | CASSVGGRAQNEQFF
TRBJ2-7 | once | TRBD1 | TRBV28 | TGTGCCAGCAAGCCAGGGGGTCCCACCTACGAGCAGTACTTC | CASKPGGPTYEQYF
TRBJ2-5 | . | . | TRBV5-1 | TGCGCCAGCAGCTTGGCGGGGCCCCGAGAGACCCAGTACTTC | CASSLAGPRETQYF
TRBJ1-1 | . | . | TRBV6-1 | TGTGCCAGCAACGAACCCCGGACATACACTGAAGCTTTCTTT | CASNEPRTYTEAFF
TRBJ2-2 | medium-sized | TRBD1 | TRBV6-1 | TGTGCCAGCAGCCTCCGGGACAGGGACACCGGGGAGCTGTTTTTT | CASSLRDRDTGELFF
TRBJ1-1 | . | . | TRBV7-9 | TGTGCCAGCAGGGAAAAGGCGCGGTTGAACACTGAAGCTTTCTTT | CASREKARLNTEAFF
TRBJ2-3 | . | . | TRBV11-2 | TGTGCCAGCAGTTTGTTGGATACGCAGTATTTT | CASSLLDTQYF
TRBJ1-1 | . | TRBD1 | TRBV6-1 | TGTGCCAGCAGTGAAATAACAGGGGTGGACACTGAAGCTTTCTTT | CASSEITGVDTEAFF
TRBJ1-1 | . | . | TRBV15 | TGTGCCACCAGCCGACCTGGGGAGAACACTGAAGCTTTCTTT | CATSRPGENTEAFF
TRBJ2-3 | few | TRBD2 | TRBV4-2 | TGTGCCAGCAGCCAAGGTCTAGCGGGCGAACGGAGACGCACAGATACGCAGTATTTT | CASSQGLAGERRRTDTQYF
TRBJ2-5 | . | TRBD2 | TRBV5-1 | TGCGCCAGCAGCTTTAGCGGGGGGGCCTTCGAGACCCAGTACTTC | CASSFSGGAFETQYF
TRBJ2-7 | . | TRBD1 | TRBV6-5 | TGTGCCAGCAGAAGGTGGGACAGGGGCTCTACCGCGCAGTACTTC | CASRRWDRGSTAQYF
TRBJ1-2 | few | . | TRBV21-1 | TGTGCCAGCAGCGAGCCGCAGGGAGATCTTGGCTACACCTTC | CASSEPQGDLGYTF
TRBJ1-1 | . | . | TRBV6-5 | TGTGCCAGCAGTTACTCGATTAACACTGAAGCTTTCTTT | CASSYSINTEAFF
TRBJ2-2 | . | . | TRBV28 | TGTGCCAGCAGTACCCGAGGGGGGGAGAACACCGGGGAGCTGTTTTTT | CASSTRGGENTGELFF
TRBJ2-3 | . | TRBD2 | TRBV19 | TGTGCCAGTAGTTTCGGACTAGCGGGAGCCCCTTTCTTT | CASSFGLAGAPFF
TRBJ1-1 | . | . | TRBV7-9 | TGTGCCAGCAGCTTATCGGGGGCAGCTGAAGCTTTCTTT | CASSLSGAAEAFF
TRBJ2-1 | . | TRBD2 | TRBV7-9 | TGTGCCAGCAGTTTCTTGAGCGGGGCGAATGAGCAGTTCTTC | CASSFLSGANEQFF
TRBJ1-4 | once | TRBD1 | TRBV28 | TGTGCCAGCAGTTTGGGGACAGGGTATCAGGATGAAAAACTGTTTTTT | CASSLGTGYQDEKLFF
TRBJ1-1 | . | TRBD1 | TRBV4-1 | TGCGCCAGCAGCCCCTCCGGGACAGAGGTATTGAACACTGAAGCTTTCTTT | CASSPSGTEVLNTEAFF
TRBJ2-6 | . | . | TRBV6-5 | TGTGCCAGCTATTCCCCTGCTGGGGCCAACGTCCTGACTTTC | CASYSPAGANVLTF
TRBJ1-4 | . | . | TRBV5-1 | TGCGCCAGCAGCCCTGAGGCAGGGGCCACCTTTGAAAAACTGTTTTTT | CASSPEAGATFEKLFF
TRBJ2-7 | . | . | TRBV18 | TGTGCCAGCTCACCGGGTCAACAGGTCCACGAGCAGTACTTC | CASSPGQQVHEQYF
TRBJ2-2 | . | . | TRBV5-1 | TGCGCCAGCAGCTTGGCCGGGGGACGAGACACCGGGGAGCTGTTTTTT | CASSLAGGRDTGELFF
TRBJ2-1 | . | . | TRBV10-3 | TGTGCCATCAGTGGGCCCCCTACTGGCGGCTCCTACAATGAGCAGTTCTTC | CAISGPPTGGSYNEQFF
TRBJ1-2 | . | . | TRBV6-6 | TGTGCCAGCAGTACCGGCAGGGAGTATGGCTACACCTTC | CASSTGREYGYTF
TRBJ2-3 | . | . | TRBV27 | TGTGCCAGCAGTCAATTTAACACAGATACGCAGTATTTT | CASSQFNTDTQYF
TRBJ2-5 | few | . | TRBV28 | TGTGCCGGGGGTGGGGCGGGGCAAGAGACCCAGTACTTC | CAGGGAGQETQYF
TRBJ2-7 | . | TRBD1 | TRBV15 | TGTGCCACCAGCAGAGTCACAGGGGGCTATGTCCCGCCGTACTTC | CATSRVTGGYVPPYF
TRBJ2-1 | few | TRBD2 | TRBV18 | TGTGCCAGCTCACCCTATTGGCTAGCGGGACAGAGCTCCTACAATGAGCAGTTCTTC | CASSPYWLAGQSSYNEQFF
TRBJ2-1 | . | TRBD2 | TRBV2 | TGTGCCAGCAGACAACTAGCGTTGGTCTACAATGAGCAGTTCTTC | CASRQLALVYNEQFF
TRBJ1-1 | . | . | TRBV5-1 | TGCGCCAGCAGCTTGGCCGGATTCGGGAACACTGAAGCTTTCTTT | CASSLAGFGNTEAFF
TRBJ2-3 | few | TRBD2 | TRBV19 | TGTGCCAGTAGTCGTCGTGGGGGAGGGGGCACAGATACGCAGTATTTT | CASSRRGGGGTDTQYF
TRBJ2-7 | few | TRBD1 | TRBV7-8 | TGTGCCAGCAGCGTGGGACAGGGAGGCGAGCAGTACTTC | CASSVGQGGEQYF
TRBJ2-1 | . | TRBD2 | TRBV7-3 | TGTGCCAGCAGCATTAGCGGGGGGAGCTCCTACAATGAGCAGTTCTTC | CASSISGGSSYNEQFF
TRBJ2-3 | once | TRBD2 | TRBV5-1 | TGCGCCAGCAAAGGACTAGCGGGGACGGATACGCAGTATTTT | CASKGLAGTDTQYF
TRBJ2-2 | . | . | TRBV6-1 | TGTGCCAGCAGTGAAAACAACTACCCTCCGAACACCGGGGAGCTGTTTTTT | CASSENNYPPNTGELFF
TRBJ2-7 | few | . | TRBV7-3 | TGTGCCAGCAGCCCCGGAGCAAGTTCGGCCGAGCAGTACTTC | CASSPGASSAEQYF
TRBJ1-1 | once | TRBD1 | TRBV19 | TGTGCCAGTAGTATCTCAGGGGGTGGAGGCACTGAAGCTTTCTTT | CASSISGGGGTEAFF
TRBJ2-5 | . | . | TRBV7-2 | TGTGCCAGCAGCCCGAACTTCCAGGGTGGGACCCAGTACTTC | CASSPNFQGGTQYF
TRBJ2-2 | . | . | TRBV10-2 | TGCGCCAGCGAGGGGGGCGAGAACACCGGGGAGCTGTTTTTT | CASEGGENTGELFF
TRBJ1-2 | . | . | TRBV5-1 | TGCGCCAGCAGCTTGGTGGGGAGGGCTGACTATGGCTACACCTTC | CASSLVGRADYGYTF
TRBJ1-1 | . | . | TRBV7-3 | TGTGCCAGCAGCTCGCAGGGTAGCAACACTGAAGCTTTCTTT | CASSSQGSNTEAFF
TRBJ2-3 | . | . | TRBV2 | TGTGCCAGCAGTGACAGGGGTTTTCCCACAGATACGCAGTATTTT | CASSDRGFPTDTQYF
TRBJ1-4 | . | . | TRBV6-6 | TGTGCCAGCAGTTACGGGCGGAATGAAAAACTGTTTTTT | CASSYGRNEKLFF
TRBJ2-3 | . | . | TRBV30 | TGTGCCTGGTGGCGCAGGGGTCCAGATACGCAGTATTTT | CAWWRRGPDTQYF
TRBJ2-4 | . | . | TRBV18 | TGTGCCAGCTCCTCGGCGGAAAAACTAGCCAAAAACATTCAGTACTTC | CASSSAEKLAKNIQYF
TRBJ1-5 | . | TRBD1 | TRBV9 | TGTGCCAGCAGCGCCCGGACAGGGGGCGATCAGCCCCAGCATTTT | CASSARTGGDQPQHF
TRBJ2-7 | . | . | TRBV7-8 | TGTGCCAGCAGCTTAGTGCACGAGCAGTACTTC | CASSLVHEQYF
TRBJ1-5 | . | TRBD1 | TRBV30 | TGTGCCTGGAGCCGGCAGGGGGACAATCAGCCCCAGCATTTT | CAWSRQGDNQPQHF
TRBJ2-7 | . | . | TRBV6-5 | TGTGCCAGCAGGACTGGGAACTACGAGCAGTACTTC | CASRTGNYEQYF
TRBJ2-1 | . | TRBD2 | TRBV4-3 | TGCGCCAGCAGCCAAGATCACGAGCTTGTGGCGGGAGGGATTTACAATGAGCAGTTCTTC | CASSQDHELVAGGIYNEQFF